These 17 T cell receptor beta chains originate from one sample sequenced in a study of Graves' ophthalmopathy and Graves' hyperthyroidism. RNA transcripts were the source from which TCR beta CDR3 regions were amplified. An opening RT-PCR round employed HTBI primers and preceded a second-round multiplex PCR. A single record per CDR3 protein comes from TCRdb applying MiXCR to the multiplex PCR reads. The sample includes about 660,000 distinct CDR3 sequences, about two fifths of them seen just once. Sequencing input: peripheral blood. The receptor set was obtained from an adult man with Graves' ophthalmopathy.

This chain connects TRBV2 to TRBJ1-3; 8 bases are a match to TRBD1. This CDR3 is 17 amino acids long. V was clipped by 5 bases and J by 0 bases; unmatched bases: 9. The germline gives CDR1 SNHLY, CDR2 FYNNEI. This CDR3 reads CASSLAQTGASGNTIYF. The CDR3 coding sequence is TGTGCCAGCAGTTTAGCCCAGACAGGGGCCTCTGGAAACACCATATATTTT.

J is TRBJ1-4 and V is TRBV5-1; TRBD1 agrees at 7 bases. Germline V gives CDR1 SGHRS, CDR2 YFSETQ. V shed 4 bases and J 8 bases; nucleotides not matched to a gene: 8. The CDR3 has 14 residues. The CDR3 DNA is TGCGCCAGCAGCCAACTGACAGGGAGCGAAAAACTGTTTTTT. Protein: CASSQLTGSEKLFF.

With respect to this clonotype: Compared with germline, one end of the junction differs, possibly owing to a read error. The CDR3 coding sequence is TGTGCCAGCAGTTCGGGGGCAGGGTTCTACGGGCAGTACTTC. Translating gives CASSSGAGFYGQYF. V is TRBV2 and J is TRBJ2-7; D assignment may be TRBD1 or TRBD2 (6 bases each). This CDR3 spans 14 amino acids. Looked up from germline, CDR1 is SNHLY and CDR2 is FYNNEI.

There are many counts of this clonotype. The J gene is TRBJ1-1, the V gene TRBV29-1, with D perhaps TRBD1 (5 bases). CDR3 size: 15 residues. V was cut by 1 base and J by 1 base, with 13 bases left in between. Germline V lookup: CDR1 SQVTM, CDR2 ANQGSEA. In DNA, the CDR3 is TGCAGCGTTGAAGTTTCGGGCAGGGAGAACACTGAAGCTTTCTTT. This translates into CSVEVSGRENTEAFF.

This chain links TRBV2 with TRBJ1-1, with D uncertain. CDR1 SNHLY and CDR2 FYNNEI come from the germline V gene. V lost 6 bases and J 0 bases, leaving 11 bases between the germline ends. This CDR3 has 14 amino acids. The CDR3: CASRRRQMNTEAFF. CDR3 nucleotides: TGTGCCAGCAGAAGGAGACAAATGAACACTGAAGCTTTCTTT.

DNA for the CDR3: TGTGCCAGCAAAATAAGGGGGGCTTTCTTT. Translating it yields CASKIRGAFF. V gene TRBV2 combines with J gene TRBJ1-1; weak D call: TRBD1 (6 bases). Germline-derived CDR1 and CDR2 are SNHLY and FYNNEI. Trimming removed 7 bases at V and 11 bases at J, with 11 bases between. This CDR3 has 10 amino acids.

This clonotype was counted at least ten times. The chain has TRBV2 and TRBJ1-5; D unclear. Per the germline V gene, CDR1 is SNHLY and CDR2 is FYNNEI. The CDR3 length is 14 residues. The V and J ends lost 0 bases and 5 bases respectively, with 8 bases between them. The CDR3 region has the DNA TGTGCCAGCAGTGAAGCGGGGTTCCATCAGCCCCAGCATTTT. Translated, it gives CASSEAGFHQPQHF.

This clonotype was seen ten or more times. The rearrangement joins TRBV7-6 to TRBJ1-1; D call uncertain. V was clipped by 1 base and J by 1 base, with 10 bases between them. CDR1 and CDR2 from the germline V gene are SGHVS and FNYEAQ. The CDR3 runs 15 residues. CDR3 nucleotides: TGTGCCAGCAGCTTAGTTCCGGGTTCGAACACTGAAGCTTTCTTT. This sequence encodes CASSLVPGSNTEAFF.

In this sample, this clonotype turned up many times. The chain recombines TRBV5-1 with TRBJ1-2; D not resolved. Per the germline V gene, CDR1 is SGHRS and CDR2 is YFSETQ. This CDR3 region has 13 residues. V was clipped by 0 bases and J by 8 bases, with 11 bases between them. CDR3 coding DNA: TGCGCCAGCAGCTTGGAGGCCGATGCGGGCTACACCTTC. Translated, it gives CASSLEADAGYTF.

V usage is TRBV10-3 and J usage is TRBJ1-2; unclear D gene. Trimming took off 2 bases at V and 3 bases at J, with 10 bases between the two ends. CDR3 length equals 14 residues. Per the germline V gene, CDR1 is ENHRY and CDR2 is SYGVKD. The CDR3 bases are TGTGCCATCAGTGAGGGTAGAGCTTACTATGGCTACACCTTC. This codes for CAISEGRAYYGYTF.

This clonotype has just one count. This is likely a read error, given that the CDR3 carries no conserved phenylalanine or tryptophan at its end. The genes are TRBV29-1 and TRBJ1-2; 7 nucleotides match TRBD1. The CDR3 is 13 amino acids. Germline values: CDR1 SQVTM, CDR2 ANQGSEA. Trimming removed 7 bases from V and 3 bases from J; junction bases left unmatched: 8. CDR3 DNA sequence: TGCAGCGCGGGAGGGGGCTCGGACTATGGCTACACCCTC. It specifies CSAGGGSDYGYTL.

In its sample, this clonotype was seen many times. This chain connects TRBV29-1 to TRBJ1-2; weak D call: TRBD1 (5 bases). Germline V gene lookup returns CDR1 SQVTM and CDR2 ANQGSEA. V gave up 7 bases and J gave up 1 base, with 10 bases separating them. CDR3 length: 12 amino acids. The CDR3 coding sequence is TGCAGCGACGTGGGGGTTAACTATGGCTACACCTTC. The encoded protein is CSDVGVNYGYTF.

This clonotype was recorded only once. The J gene is TRBJ1-4, the V gene TRBV20-1; D uncertain. Trimming shortened V by 1 base and J by 8 bases, and 8 bases separated the two germline ends. CDR1 and CDR2 from the germline V gene are DFQATT and SNEGSKA (reference sequence). The CDR3 totals 12 residues. CDR3 region: CSARGDWEKLFF. The CDR3 region has the DNA TGCAGTGCTAGAGGGGATTGGGAAAAACTGTTTTTT.

With regard to this clonotype: Sequence at one end of the junction differs from germline and may be a read error. The J gene is TRBJ2-5, the V gene TRBV9; possible D gene TRBD2, 5 bases. The length of the CDR3 is 14 residues. The germline V gene has CDR1 SGDLS and CDR2 YYNGEE. Here the CDR3 reads CASSYRTGEETQCF. CDR3 nucleotides: TGTGCCAGCAGCTATAGGACTGGGGAAGAGACCCAGTGCTTC.

This clonotype was seen ten or more times. The chain has TRBV6-6 and TRBJ1-1; D is undetermined. CDR3 length equals 12 residues. V was trimmed by 7 bases and J by 1 base, leaving 7 bases between them. Germline V gene lookup returns CDR1 MNHNY and CDR2 SVGAGI (reference sequence). The DNA for the CDR3 is TGTGCCAGCAAGCAGGCGAACACTGAAGCTTTCTTT. Residues: CASKQANTEAFF.

The chain combines TRBV12-3 or TRBV12-4 with TRBJ1-2; D uncertain. This CDR3 is 11 amino acids long. The V end was cut by 6 bases, the J end by 12 bases, with 14 bases between. CDR3 bases: TGTGCCAGCAGGGCCCACTCTGGAAACACCTTC. Translated: CASRAHSGNTF.

This clonotype was recorded many times. The rearrangement joins TRBV6-5 to TRBJ1-2; perhaps TRBD1 as D (6 bases). Germline V gene data show CDR1 as MNHEY and CDR2 as SVGAGI. V dropped 5 bases and J dropped 7 bases, with 17 bases sitting between them. The CDR3 totals 14 residues. The CDR3 is CASSATGREGGYTF. The CDR3 DNA reads TGTGCCAGCAGTGCAACAGGGCGAGAGGGTGGCTACACCTTC.